These 20 T cell receptor beta chains share one sample of origin, sequenced in a study of memory CD4+ T cells and cytomegalovirus serostatus. Profiling relied on immunoSEQ multiplex PCR, and the TCRdb table lists in-frame clones only, not all of them. The sample records some 44,000 clones, around 72% being singletons. The sort gate was single viable CD3+CD4+CD8-CD45RO+ cells for memory CD4+ T cells. Specimen: memory CD4+ T cells from blood. Receptors originate from an adult in good health and CMV-seronegative.

This chain links TRBV30 with TRBJ2-3; D is perhaps TRBD2 (6 bases). Per the germline V gene, CDR1 is GTSNPN and CDR2 is SVGIG (reference sequence). This CDR3 contains 15 residues. V gave up 2 bases and J gave up 0 bases, with 12 bases separating them. CDR3 coding DNA: TGTGCCTGGAGTCCCGGGGACTCAAGCACAGATACGCAGTATTTT. Residues: CAWSPGDSSTDTQYF.

The gene calls are TRBV13 and TRBJ1-2; 10 nucleotides line up with TRBD1. This CDR3 contains 15 residues. Trimming cost V 5 bases and J 2 bases; bases outside gene matches: 5. The germline V gene encodes CDR1 PRHDT and CDR2 FYEKMQ (reference sequence). CDR3 nucleotides: TGTGCCAGCAGCCCGCGACAGGGGGCGAACTATGGCTACACCTTC. Translation gives CASSPRQGANYGYTF.

The V gene is TRBV6-5, the J gene TRBJ2-6; D is unclear. Germline V gene sequence: CDR1 MNHEY, CDR2 SVGAGI. The CDR3 extends over 14 amino acids. V was clipped by 5 bases and J by 6 bases, with 11 bases between them. The CDR3 DNA sequence: TGTGCCAGCAGTGGCGGCCCGGAGGCCAACGTCCTGACTTTC. It encodes CASSGGPEANVLTF.

The chain uses TRBV27 and TRBJ1-4; D is ambiguous. The V end lost 6 bases, the J end lost 3 bases, and 11 bases lay between the germline ends. The CDR3 is 14 residues long. Germline CDR1 reads MNHEY; CDR2 reads SMNVEV (reference sequence). In nucleotides, the CDR3 is TGTGCCAGCAGCGACGGATGGGCTAATGAAAAACTGTTTTTT. Translated: CASSDGWANEKLFF.

The table lists this clone with a count of one. The CDR3 DNA is TGCGCCAGCAGCTCCACCGGGACTAGCGGGAACACCGGGGAGCTGTTTTTT. Translation gives CASSSTGTSGNTGELFF. This chain uses TRBV5-1 with TRBJ2-2; 11 bases are shared with TRBD2. Losses at the gene ends were 3 bases for V and 1 base for J; bases not matched to a gene: 5. Germline V lookup: CDR1 SGHRS, CDR2 YFSETQ. The CDR3 has 17 residues. The whole variable domain, remainder taken from reference TRBV5-1 and TRBJ2-2, is KAGVTQTPRYLIKTRGQQVTLSCSPISGHRSVSWYQQTPGQGLQFLFEYFSETQRNKGNFPGRFSGRQFSNSRSEMNVSTLELGDSALYLCASSSTGTSGNTGELFFGEGSRLTVL.

The gene calls are TRBV29-1 and TRBJ2-5; tentatively, D is TRBD1 (7 bases). Germline V gene sequence: CDR1 SQVTM, CDR2 ANQGSEA. CDR3 length: 12 residues. Trimming removed 6 bases from V and 5 bases from J, with 13 bases in between. CDR3 nucleotides: TGCAGCGTCGCAGGGGGGCCCGAGACCCAGTACTTC. It specifies CSVAGGPETQYF.

This clone was seen a handful of times. The chain is built from TRBV9 and TRBJ2-1; D possibly corresponds to TRBD2 (6 bases). V lost 4 bases and J 5 bases, leaving 13 bases between the germline ends. In germline, CDR1 is SGDLS, CDR2 YYNGEE. CDR3 size: 14 residues. The CDR3 DNA is TGTGCCAGCAGCCTAAGAGGGACTGACAATGAGCAGTTCTTC. Encoded protein: CASSLRGTDNEQFF.

This clone has only one observation. The J gene is TRBJ1-2, the V gene TRBV6-6; possible D gene TRBD1, 5 bases. The CDR3 has 14 amino acids. CDR1 and CDR2 from the germline V gene are MNHNY and SVGAGI (reference sequence). Trimming stripped 4 bases from V and 3 bases from J, with 12 bases between. The CDR3 nucleotides read TGTGCCAGCAGTTCCTCGGGGGTGGACTATGGCTACACCTTC. Amino acid sequence: CASSSSGVDYGYTF.

V gene TRBV7-3 combines with J gene TRBJ2-1; maybe TRBD1 (6 bases). The CDR3 extends over 14 amino acids. The germline gives CDR1 SGHTA, CDR2 FQGTGA. The V end was cut by 2 bases, the J end by 4 bases, with 9 bases between. CDR3 residues: CASSLAGQYNEQFF. CDR3 DNA sequence: TGTGCCAGCAGCTTAGCCGGACAGTACAATGAGCAGTTCTTC.

This rearrangement joins TRBV15 to TRBJ2-7; D is unclear. Trimming took 1 base from V and 1 from J, leaving 8 bases between them. CDR3 size: 14 residues. The germline gives CDR1 LNHNV, CDR2 YYDKDF (reference sequence). CDR3 protein: CATSRVAESYEQYF. The CDR3 DNA is TGTGCCACCAGCAGAGTGGCAGAGTCCTACGAGCAGTACTTC.

This chain links TRBV5-4 with TRBJ1-2; the D is unclear. Trimming stripped 0 bases from V and 3 bases from J, with 6 bases between. This CDR3 has 13 amino acids. Germline CDR1 and CDR2: SGHNT and YYREEE (reference sequence). The CDR3 loop is CASSLASHYGYTF. CDR3 DNA sequence: TGTGCCAGCAGCTTGGCCTCACACTATGGCTACACCTTC.

The table lists this clone with a count of one. The V call is TRBV11-1, the J call TRBJ2-1; possible D gene TRBD2, 5 bases. The CDR3 covers 14 residues. Looked up from germline, CDR1 is SGHAT and CDR2 is FQDESV (reference sequence). Trimming pared 5 bases from V and 4 bases from J, leaving 12 bases between. The CDR3 nucleotides read TGTGCCAGCAGCGGAATCGAGGGATACAATGAGCAGTTCTTC. Residues: CASSGIEGYNEQFF.

The chain is built from TRBV14 and TRBJ2-7, with a tentative D call TRBD1 (5 bases). This CDR3 region has 14 residues. Trimming removed 6 bases at V and 7 bases at J, with 19 bases between. Germline assignment: CDR1 SGHDN and CDR2 FVKESK. CDR3 sequence: CASSNQGWVGEQYF. CDR3 DNA: TGTGCCAGCAGTAACCAGGGTTGGGTAGGTGAGCAGTACTTC.

The chain is built from TRBV18 and TRBJ2-1, with a weak D call TRBD1 (6 bases). With 3 bases removed from V and 5 bases from J, the gap between germline ends came to 11 bases. Per germline, CDR1 KGHSH and CDR2 LQKENI. The CDR3 runs to 14 residues. For the CDR3, the DNA is TGTGCCAGCTCACCCGACAGGTTGAACAATGAGCAGTTCTTC. Translated, it gives CASSPDRLNNEQFF.

Here the CDR3 reads CASNRDNYGYTF. The CDR3 DNA reads as TGTGCCAGCAACCGGGACAACTATGGCTACACCTTC. The genes are TRBV2 and TRBJ1-2; D is perhaps TRBD1 (5 bases). The CDR3 runs 12 residues. The germline CDR1 and CDR2 sequences are SNHLY and FYNNEI. Deletions cut 7 bases from V and 2 bases from J, with 8 bases between.

This clone was seen a single time. V gene TRBV9 combines with J gene TRBJ1-4, with D tentatively TRBD1 (5 bases). V was shortened by 0 bases and J by 4 bases, with 13 bases between the two germline ends. The V gene's germline CDR1 is SGDLS and CDR2 YYNGEE. This CDR3 has 16 amino acids. The CDR3 region is CASSVGGVTGNEKLFF. CDR3 coding DNA: TGTGCCAGCAGCGTAGGGGGGGTTACGGGTAATGAAAAACTGTTTTTT. The full variable domain, completed using reference TRBV9 and TRBJ1-4, is DSGVTQTPKHLITATGQRVTLRCSPRSGDLSVYWYQQSLDQGLQFLIQYYNGEERAKGNILERFSAQQFPDLHSELNLSSLELGDSALYFCASSVGGVTGNEKLFFGSGTQLSVL.

The chain links TRBV19 to TRBJ1-1, with TRBD1 identical over 7 bases. CDR1 is LNHDA and CDR2 is SQIVND in the germline V gene (reference sequence). The CDR3 runs 13 residues. Trimming removed 5 bases from V and 3 bases from J; junction bases left unmatched: 3. CDR3 amino acids: CASSLDRDTEAFF. CDR3 sequence (DNA): TGTGCCAGTAGTCTCGACAGGGACACTGAAGCTTTCTTT.

The chain employs TRBV10-3 and TRBJ1-5; D may be TRBD1 (5 bases). Germline V gene lookup returns CDR1 ENHRY and CDR2 SYGVKD. V dropped 1 base and J dropped 0 bases, with 7 bases sitting between them. The CDR3 runs 15 residues. CDR3 coding DNA: TGTGCCATCAGTGAGTACGGGGGTAGCAATCAGCCCCAGCATTTT. This gives the protein CAISEYGGSNQPQHF.

The V and J genes are TRBV11-3 and TRBJ1-1, with 7 bases that match TRBD1. The CDR3 loop spans 13 amino acids. J was trimmed by 1 base and V by 5 bases; bases with no gene match: 1. Germline-derived CDR1 and CDR2 are SGHNT and YENEEA. The CDR3 loop reads CASSHRGNTEAFF. CDR3 nucleotide sequence: TGTGCCAGCAGCCACAGGGGGAACACTGAAGCTTTCTTT.

The chain links TRBV7-8 to TRBJ1-6; a weak D match, TRBD1 (5 bases). CDR3 size: 15 residues. Germline values: CDR1 SGHVS, CDR2 FQNEAQ. Trimming removed 2 bases from V and 7 bases from J, with 12 bases in between. In DNA form, the CDR3 reads TGTGCCAGCAGCTTATACCCCCGGGGGAATTCACCCCTCCACTTT. Residues: CASSLYPRGNSPLHF.